This TCR beta chain appears in the sequencing data of a study of cytomegalovirus exposure and HLA in healthy donors. Study-wide results and limits: Relative to the approximately 630-donor mean, N-insertions were reportedly fewer in an Asian-associated ancestry cluster in a later analysis.

Amplification used 60 Vbeta primers and 13 Jbeta primers. Assay used: immunoSEQ multiplex PCR; TCRdb lists only in-frame clones, some missing. The table shows 150,000 or so clones, with 77% occurring only once. As to this clone: The antigen is undetermined.

The germline V gene encodes CDR1 LNHDA and CDR2 SQIVND (reference sequence). V was pared by 3 bases and J by 5 bases, with 10 bases between. This CDR3 contains 14 residues. The genes are TRBV19 and TRBJ1-4; D remains unclear. The sequenced sample consisted of PBMCs. The origin of this receptor is a male donor in good health and CMV-seropositive. The DNA of the CDR3 is TGTGCCAGTAGTATGGGGAGCCCAAATGAAAAACTGTTTTTT. Translated, it gives CASSMGSPNEKLFF.